Each of the 5 T cell receptor beta chains below was sequenced from the same sample in a study of immune evolution from preneoplasia to lung adenocarcinoma. The table came from immunoSEQ multiplex PCR; TCRdb's copy has only in-frame clones and leaves some out. The sample shows about 3,600 clones, over 60% of them seen only once. Sequencing used FFPE lung adenocarcinoma in situ tissue. All receptors come from a person aged 60-80 years with lung adenocarcinoma.

This clone occurred a few times. The chain recombines TRBV9 with TRBJ1-5, with D maybe TRBD1 (6 bases). Looked up from germline, CDR1 is SGDLS and CDR2 is YYNGEE. CDR3 size: 15 residues. Trimming shortened V by 3 bases and J by 0 bases, and 10 bases separated the two germline ends. CDR3 DNA: TGTGCCAGCAGCGCCGGGGGCCATAGCAATCAGCCCCAGCATTTT. This codes for CASSAGGHSNQPQHF.

This chain links TRBV6-1 with TRBJ1-1; D not resolved. CDR1 MNHNS and CDR2 SASEGT come from the germline V gene. Trimming took 5 bases from V and 5 from J, leaving 15 bases between them. The CDR3 has 14 amino acids. CDR3 bases: TGTGCCAGCAGTCGAGGTGGGGAGAGGACTGAAGCTTTCTTT. It specifies CASSRGGERTEAFF.

This clone was seen a single time. In nucleotides, the CDR3 is TGTGCCAGCTCACCACAGGGGGCTGGTGCCTACAATGAGCAGTTCTTC. Translated, it gives CASSPQGAGAYNEQFF. This rearrangement joins TRBV18 to TRBJ2-1, with 7 bases lining up with TRBD1. Losses at the gene ends were 1 base for V and 2 bases for J; bases not matched to a gene: 5. The CDR3 loop spans 16 amino acids. CDR1 is KGHSH, CDR2 LQKENI, per germline.

The chain recombines TRBV18 with TRBJ1-2; 8 bases align to TRBD1. V trimming: 4 bases; J trimming: 8 bases; junction bases outside the gene matches: 9. The CDR3 sequence is 14 residues long. Germline CDR1 is KGHSH and CDR2 is LQKENI. CDR3 sequence reads: CASSQLGQGPGYTF. In DNA, the CDR3 is TGTGCCAGCTCACAATTAGGACAGGGCCCGGGCTACACCTTC.

The V call is TRBV11-2, the J call TRBJ2-2, with 9 bases matching TRBD1. With V trimmed by 4 bases and J by 4 bases, 4 bases remained unmatched. There are 15 residues in the CDR3. Germline-derived CDR1 and CDR2 are SGHAT and FQNNGV. CDR3 nucleotides: TGTGCCAGCAGCTGGACAGGGGCTTCCACCGGGGAGCTGTTTTTT. Protein product: CASSWTGASTGELFF.